This TCR beta chain was identified in a study of OX40 agonist ivuxolimab in advanced cancers. Looking at the study overall: Patients were treated with ivuxolimab, an agonistic anti-OX40 (CD134) antibody.

The table came from immunoSEQ multiplex PCR; TCRdb's copy has only in-frame clones and leaves some out. Of about 71,000 clones listed, 94% are singletons. The CDR3 has 14 amino acids. CDR1 MGHRA and CDR2 YSYEKL come from the germline V gene. V lost 0 bases and J lost 6, with 11 bases in between. This TCR came from an adult with an advanced solid tumor such as melanoma, head and neck, liver or kidney cancer. The V gene is TRBV4-1, the J gene TRBJ1-1; D gene ambiguous. The sample here was CD4+ or CD8+ T cells sorted from blood, taken in a trial of the OX40 agonist ivuxolimab. The CDR3 region is CASSQDRRGAEAFF. The CDR3 DNA is TGCGCCAGCAGCCAAGACCGAAGAGGCGCTGAAGCTTTCTTT.